Following are 2 T cell receptor beta chains from one sample sequenced in a study of cytotoxic CD8 clonotypes in ibrutinib-treated CLL. The table came from immunoSEQ multiplex PCR; TCRdb's copy has only in-frame clones and leaves some out. Of 30,000 to 40,000 clones in the sample, roughly three quarters were seen once. Source: PBMCs, taken before ibrutinib treatment. The receptors were gathered from a human donor with chronic lymphocytic leukemia.

The gene calls are TRBV5-1 and TRBJ1-3; TRBD1 aligns across 9 bases. The CDR3 has 16 residues. CDR1 SGHRS and CDR2 YFSETQ come from the germline V gene. Trimming took 3 bases from V and 0 from J; bases not matched to a gene: 4. In nucleotides, the CDR3 is TGCGCCAGCAGCTGGACAGGGGCCAACTCTGGAAACACCATATATTTT. As protein: CASSWTGANSGNTIYF. Looking up the rest from reference TRBV5-1 and TRBJ1-3 gives the full variable domain: KAGVTQTPRYLIKTRGQQVTLSCSPISGHRSVSWYQQTPGQGLQFLFEYFSETQRNKGNFPGRFSGRQFSNSRSEMNVSTLELGDSALYLCASSWTGANSGNTIYFGEGSWLTVV.

The J gene is TRBJ1-1, the V gene TRBV5-1; 7 positions agree with TRBD1. J lost 4 bases, V lost 2 bases, and 5 bases had no gene match. The CDR3 consists of 14 residues. Germline V CDR1 and CDR2: SGHRS, YFSETQ. The CDR3 sequence: CASSFPGTATEAFF. The CDR3 DNA is TGCGCCAGCAGCTTTCCCGGGACAGCCACTGAAGCTTTCTTT.